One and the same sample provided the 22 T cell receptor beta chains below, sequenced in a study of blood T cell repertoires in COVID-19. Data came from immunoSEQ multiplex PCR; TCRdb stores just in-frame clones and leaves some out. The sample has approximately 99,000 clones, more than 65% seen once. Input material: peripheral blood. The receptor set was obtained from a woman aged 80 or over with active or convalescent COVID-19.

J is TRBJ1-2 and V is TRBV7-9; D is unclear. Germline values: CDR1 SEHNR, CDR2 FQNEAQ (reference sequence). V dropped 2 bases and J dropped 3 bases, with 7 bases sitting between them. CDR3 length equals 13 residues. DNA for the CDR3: TGTGCCAGCAGCTTACAATCGGACTATGGCTACACCTTC. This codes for CASSLQSDYGYTF.

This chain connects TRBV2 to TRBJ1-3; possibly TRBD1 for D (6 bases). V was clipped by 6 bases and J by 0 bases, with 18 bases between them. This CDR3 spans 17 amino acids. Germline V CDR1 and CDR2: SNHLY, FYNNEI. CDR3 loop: CASRRTALLSSGNTIYF. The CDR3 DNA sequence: TGTGCCAGCAGAAGGACAGCACTTTTGAGCTCTGGAAACACCATATATTTT.

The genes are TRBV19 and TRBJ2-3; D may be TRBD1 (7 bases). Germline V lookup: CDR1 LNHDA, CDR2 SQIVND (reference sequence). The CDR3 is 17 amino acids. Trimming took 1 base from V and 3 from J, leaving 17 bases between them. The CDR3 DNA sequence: TGTGCCAGTAGTATAGGGGGGTCGACAGGGAGGACAGATACGCAGTATTTT. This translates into CASSIGGSTGRTDTQYF. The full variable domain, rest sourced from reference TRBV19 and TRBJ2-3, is DGGITQSPKYLFRKEGQNVTLSCEQNLNHDAMYWYRQDPGQGLRLIYYSQIVNDFQKGDIAEGYSVSREKKESFPLTVTSAQKNPTAFYLCASSIGGSTGRTDTQYFGPGTRLTVL.

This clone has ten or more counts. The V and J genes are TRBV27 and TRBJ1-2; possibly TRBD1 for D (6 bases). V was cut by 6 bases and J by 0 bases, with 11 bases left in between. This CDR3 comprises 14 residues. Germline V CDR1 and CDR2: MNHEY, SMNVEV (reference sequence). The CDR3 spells CASSTQGANYGYTF. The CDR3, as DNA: TGTGCCAGCAGCACACAGGGTGCTAACTATGGCTACACCTTC.

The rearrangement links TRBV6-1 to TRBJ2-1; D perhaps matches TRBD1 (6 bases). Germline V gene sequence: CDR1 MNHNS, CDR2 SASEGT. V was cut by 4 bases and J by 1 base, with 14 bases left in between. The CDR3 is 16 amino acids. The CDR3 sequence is CASSGRTAQSYNEQFF. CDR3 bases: TGTGCCAGCAGTGGGCGGACAGCGCAGTCCTACAATGAGCAGTTCTTC.

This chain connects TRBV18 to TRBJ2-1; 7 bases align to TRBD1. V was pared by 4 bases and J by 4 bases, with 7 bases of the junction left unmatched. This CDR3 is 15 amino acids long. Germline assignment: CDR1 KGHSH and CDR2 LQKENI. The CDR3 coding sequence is TGTGCCAGCTCACTACCCGGGACAGAGTACAATGAGCAGTTCTTC. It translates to CASSLPGTEYNEQFF.

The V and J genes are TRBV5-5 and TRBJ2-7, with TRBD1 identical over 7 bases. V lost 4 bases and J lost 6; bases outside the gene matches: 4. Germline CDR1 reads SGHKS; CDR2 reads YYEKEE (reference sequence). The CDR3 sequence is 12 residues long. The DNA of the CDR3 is TGTGCCAGCAGCGTGACAGGGATCGAGCAGTACTTC. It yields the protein CASSVTGIEQYF.

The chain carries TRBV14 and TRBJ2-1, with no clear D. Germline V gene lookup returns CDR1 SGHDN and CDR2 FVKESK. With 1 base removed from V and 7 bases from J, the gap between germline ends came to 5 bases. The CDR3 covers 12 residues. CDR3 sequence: CASSQARNEQFF. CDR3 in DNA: TGTGCCAGCAGCCAAGCCAGAAATGAGCAGTTCTTC.

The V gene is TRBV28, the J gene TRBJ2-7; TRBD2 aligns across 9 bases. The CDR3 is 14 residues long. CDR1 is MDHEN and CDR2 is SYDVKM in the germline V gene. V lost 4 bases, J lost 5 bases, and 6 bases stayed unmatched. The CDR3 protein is CASSSRWTSDEQYF. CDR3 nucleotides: TGTGCCAGCAGTTCCCGTTGGACTAGCGACGAGCAGTACTTC.

The CDR3 sequence: CASSRGTGAITGELFF. Written as DNA, the CDR3 is TGCGCCAGCAGCCGGGGGACAGGGGCGATAACCGGGGAGCTGTTTTTT. The gene calls are TRBV4-1 and TRBJ2-2; 10 bases are shared with TRBD1. The ends lost 4 bases at V and 5 bases at J; junction bases unmatched: 7. CDR1 and CDR2 (germline): MGHRA, YSYEKL. This CDR3 has 16 residues.

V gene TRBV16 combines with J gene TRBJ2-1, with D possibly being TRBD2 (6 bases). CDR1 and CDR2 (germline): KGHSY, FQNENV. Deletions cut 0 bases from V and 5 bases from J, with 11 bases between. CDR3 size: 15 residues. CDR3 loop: CASSQSLASHNEQFF. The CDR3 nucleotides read TGTGCCAGCAGCCAATCACTAGCTTCTCACAATGAGCAGTTCTTC.

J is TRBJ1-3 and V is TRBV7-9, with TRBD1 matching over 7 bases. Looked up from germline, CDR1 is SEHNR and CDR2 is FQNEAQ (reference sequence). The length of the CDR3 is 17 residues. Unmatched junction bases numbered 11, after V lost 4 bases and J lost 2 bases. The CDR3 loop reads CASSSQGTAVTGNTIYF. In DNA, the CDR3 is TGTGCCAGCAGCTCTCAAGGGACAGCAGTCACTGGAAACACCATATATTTT.

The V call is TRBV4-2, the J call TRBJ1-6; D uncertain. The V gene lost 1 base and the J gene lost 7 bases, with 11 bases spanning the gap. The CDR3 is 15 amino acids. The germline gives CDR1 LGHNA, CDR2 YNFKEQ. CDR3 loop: CASSQGPRGNSPLHF. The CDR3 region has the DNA TGTGCCAGCAGCCAAGGTCCACGGGGAAATTCACCCCTCCACTTT.

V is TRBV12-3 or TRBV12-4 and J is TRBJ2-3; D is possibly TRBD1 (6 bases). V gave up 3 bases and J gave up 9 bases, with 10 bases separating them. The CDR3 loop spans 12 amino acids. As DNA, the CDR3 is TGTGCCAGCAGTTTTTCAGGGGACACGCAGTATTTT. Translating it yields CASSFSGDTQYF.

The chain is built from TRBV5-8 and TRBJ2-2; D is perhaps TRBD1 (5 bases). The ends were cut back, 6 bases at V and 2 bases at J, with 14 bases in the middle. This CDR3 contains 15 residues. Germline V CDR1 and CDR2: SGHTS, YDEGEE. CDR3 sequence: CASMVDNYNTGELFF. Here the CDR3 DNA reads TGTGCCAGCATGGTGGACAATTATAACACCGGGGAGCTGTTTTTT.

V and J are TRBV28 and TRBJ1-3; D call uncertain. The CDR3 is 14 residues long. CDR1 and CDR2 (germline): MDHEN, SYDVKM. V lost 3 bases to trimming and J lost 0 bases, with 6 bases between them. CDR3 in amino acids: CASSFRDSGNTIYF. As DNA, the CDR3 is TGTGCCAGCAGTTTTCGGGACTCTGGAAACACCATATATTTT. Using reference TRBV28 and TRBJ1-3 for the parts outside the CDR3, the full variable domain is DVKVTQSSRYLVKRTGEKVFLECVQDMDHENMFWYRQDPGLGLRLIYFSYDVKMKEKGDIPEGYSVSREKKERFSLILESASTNQTSMYLCASSFRDSGNTIYFGEGSWLTVV.

The CDR3 region has the DNA TGTGCCAGCAGCACAACCCCCGCCGGGACTAGCGGGTCCTACAATGAGCAGTTCTTC. This encodes CASSTTPAGTSGSYNEQFF. The V call is TRBV7-9, the J call TRBJ2-1, with TRBD2 identical over 12 bases. The CDR3 spans 19 residues. Trimming at V came to 5 bases and at J to 1 base, leaving 12 bases not matched to a gene. CDR1 and CDR2 from the germline V gene are SEHNR and FQNEAQ (reference sequence).

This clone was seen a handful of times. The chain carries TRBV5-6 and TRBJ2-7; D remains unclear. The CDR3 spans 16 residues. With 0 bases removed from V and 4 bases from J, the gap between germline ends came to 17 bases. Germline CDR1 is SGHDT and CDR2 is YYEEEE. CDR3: CASSLGARFDGYEQYF. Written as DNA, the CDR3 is TGTGCCAGCAGCTTGGGAGCTAGATTTGACGGATACGAGCAGTACTTC.

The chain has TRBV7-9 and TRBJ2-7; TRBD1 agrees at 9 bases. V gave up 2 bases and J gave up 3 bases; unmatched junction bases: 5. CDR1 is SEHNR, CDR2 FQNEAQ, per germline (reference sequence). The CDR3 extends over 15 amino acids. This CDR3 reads CASSLPPGQGYEQYF. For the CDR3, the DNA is TGTGCCAGCAGCTTACCCCCGGGACAGGGCTACGAGCAGTACTTC.

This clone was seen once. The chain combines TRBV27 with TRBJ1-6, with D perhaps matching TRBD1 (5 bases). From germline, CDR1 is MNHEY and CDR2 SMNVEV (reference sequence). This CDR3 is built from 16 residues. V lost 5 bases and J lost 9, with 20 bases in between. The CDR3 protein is CASSLLGVQGSSPLHF. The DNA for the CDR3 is TGTGCCAGCAGTCTTCTTGGGGTCCAGGGCAGTTCACCCCTCCACTTT.

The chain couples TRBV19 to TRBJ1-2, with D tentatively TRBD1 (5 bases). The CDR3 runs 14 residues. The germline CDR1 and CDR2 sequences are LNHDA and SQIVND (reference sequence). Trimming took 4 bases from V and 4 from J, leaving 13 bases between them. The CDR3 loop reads CASSTRQLFYGYTF. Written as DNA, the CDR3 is TGTGCCAGTAGTACCCGACAGTTATTCTATGGCTACACCTTC.

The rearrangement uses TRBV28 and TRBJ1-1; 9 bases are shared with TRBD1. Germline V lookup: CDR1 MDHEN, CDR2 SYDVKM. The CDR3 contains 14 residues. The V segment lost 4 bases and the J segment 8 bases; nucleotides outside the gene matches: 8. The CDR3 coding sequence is TGTGCCAGCAGTTCAGTCGACAGGGGGAGGGAAGCTTTCTTT. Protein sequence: CASSSVDRGREAFF.